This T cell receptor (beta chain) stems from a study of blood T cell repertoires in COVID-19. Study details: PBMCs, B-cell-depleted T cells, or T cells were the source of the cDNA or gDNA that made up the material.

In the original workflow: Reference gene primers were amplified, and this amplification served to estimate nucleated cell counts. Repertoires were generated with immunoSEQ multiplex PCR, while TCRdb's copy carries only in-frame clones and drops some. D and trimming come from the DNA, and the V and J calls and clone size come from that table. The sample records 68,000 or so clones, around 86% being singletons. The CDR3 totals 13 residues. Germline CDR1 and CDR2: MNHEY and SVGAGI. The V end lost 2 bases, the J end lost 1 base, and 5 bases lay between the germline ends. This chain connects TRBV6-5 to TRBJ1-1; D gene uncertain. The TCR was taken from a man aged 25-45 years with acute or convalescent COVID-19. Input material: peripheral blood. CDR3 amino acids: CASSYRRNTEAFF. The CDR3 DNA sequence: TGTGCCAGCAGTTACAGGAGGAACACTGAAGCTTTCTTT.